This TCR beta chain was observed in a study of identifying expanded T cells in peripheral blood. General study findings and limits: Two-week clone count variance significantly increased as total template count grew.

Notes on this clone: Its matching antigen is unknown.

Sequenced by immunoSEQ multiplex PCR; TCRdb stores in-frame clones only, minus some. The sample records 95,000 to 100,000 clones, 70% to 90% being singletons. CDR3 length equals 16 residues. Per germline, CDR1 SNHLY and CDR2 FYNNEI. The ends were cut back, 7 bases at V and 10 bases at J, with 23 bases in the middle. No infections or other immune events were documented during collection. This receptor was obtained from a person aged 18 to 75 in good health. This sequence joins TRBV2 and TRBJ1-6; D may be TRBD1 (5 bases). Sequencing was carried out using blood. The CDR3 nucleotides read TGTGCCAGCATCGATACGGGACGTAGTTTCATCTCACCCCTCCACTTT. The encoded protein is CASIDTGRSFISPLHF. The complete variable domain, with remaining parts taken from reference TRBV2 and TRBJ1-6, reads EPEVTQTPSHQVTQMGQEVILRCVPISNHLYFYWYRQILGQKVEFLVSFYNNEISEKSEIFDDQFSVERPDGSNFTLKIRSTKLEDSAMYFCASIDTGRSFISPLHFGNGTRLTVT.